One sample yielded the 12 T cell receptor beta chains listed below, sequenced in a study of blood T cell repertoires in COVID-19. The assay was immunoSEQ multiplex PCR, and TCRdb's table has in-frame clones only and misses some. The sample has 300,000 or so clones, 85% seen once. The sequenced material came from peripheral blood. The receptor source for this set is a woman in her forties or fifties with active or convalescent COVID-19.

This clone was detected only once. This sequence joins TRBV18 and TRBJ1-5; possible D gene TRBD1, 6 bases. Germline values: CDR1 KGHSH, CDR2 LQKENI. This CDR3 has 16 residues. Trimming shortened V by 1 base and J by 2 bases, and 12 bases separated the two germline ends. CDR3 protein: CASSPQRGGGNQPQHF. CDR3 DNA sequence: TGTGCCAGCTCACCACAAAGGGGGGGCGGCAATCAGCCCCAGCATTTT.

The rearrangement uses TRBV28 and TRBJ2-1; 11 nucleotides match TRBD2. V shed 4 bases and J 1 base; nucleotides not matched to a gene: 12. CDR1 MDHEN and CDR2 SYDVKM come from the germline V gene. CDR3 length: 19 residues. Here the CDR3 DNA reads TGTGCCAGCAGTTCTCCGATGGGGCTAGCGGGAGGATCCTACAATGAGCAGTTCTTC. It codes for CASSSPMGLAGGSYNEQFF. Variable domain in full (rest from reference TRBV28 and TRBJ2-1): DVKVTQSSRYLVKRTGEKVFLECVQDMDHENMFWYRQDPGLGLRLIYFSYDVKMKEKGDIPEGYSVSREKKERFSLILESASTNQTSMYLCASSSPMGLAGGSYNEQFFGPGTRLTVL.

CDR3 DNA sequence: TGTGCCAGCAGCTTGGACCCCCGAGGGCTCGTCGGCTACACCTTC. It codes for CASSLDPRGLVGYTF. The chain employs TRBV5-5 and TRBJ1-2; unclear D gene. V was pared by 0 bases and J by 8 bases, with 17 bases between. Germline V gene sequence: CDR1 SGHKS, CDR2 YYEKEE (reference sequence). The CDR3 runs 15 residues.

A few counts support this clone. CDR3 nucleotide sequence: TGTGCAGCTGGACGGGAGATGAACACTGAAGCTTTCTTT. Its translation is CAAGREMNTEAFF. This sequence joins TRBV2 and TRBJ1-1; D is undetermined. The CDR3 has 13 residues. Germline V gene sequence: CDR1 SNHLY, CDR2 FYNNEI.

The gene calls are TRBV5-4 and TRBJ2-1; 11 bases line up with TRBD2. The V gene's germline CDR1 is SGHNT and CDR2 YYREEE (reference sequence). V dropped 6 bases and J dropped 0; count of bases not matched to a gene: 11. This CDR3 is built from 18 residues. This chain's CDR3 is CASTAPGLAESSYNEQFF. The CDR3 DNA sequence: TGTGCCAGCACCGCCCCGGGACTAGCGGAAAGCTCCTACAATGAGCAGTTCTTC.

The V gene is TRBV12-5, the J gene TRBJ1-1, with TRBD1 identical over 7 bases. J lost 1 base, V lost 7 bases, and 21 bases had no gene match. There are 19 residues in the CDR3. Per germline, CDR1 LGHNT and CDR2 FRNRAP. CDR3 nucleotide sequence: TGTGCTAGTGCCCTCCGACAGGGTAGCACGACACTTGGGAACACTGAAGCTTTCTTT. This gives the protein CASALRQGSTTLGNTEAFF.

A few counts support this clone. The rearrangement joins TRBV19 to TRBJ1-4, with D unresolved. CDR3 length: 13 amino acids. Trimming shortened V by 3 bases and J by 1 base, and 3 bases separated the two germline ends. Germline V gives CDR1 LNHDA, CDR2 SQIVND (reference sequence). CDR3 DNA: TGTGCCAGTAGTATCGTAACTAATGAAAAACTGTTTTTT. As protein: CASSIVTNEKLFF.

This chain uses TRBV27 with TRBJ2-3; weak D call: TRBD1 (6 bases). Germline V gives CDR1 MNHEY, CDR2 SMNVEV (reference sequence). Trimming left V 5 bases short and J 4 bases short, with 16 bases between. CDR3 length equals 15 residues. CDR3 nucleotide sequence: TGTGCCAGCAGTCCGCACAGGGTAATATCAGATACGCAGTATTTT. Its translation: CASSPHRVISDTQYF.

This clone is a singleton in its sample. The CDR3: CASSSAGESGEQYF. The DNA for the CDR3 is TGTGCCAGCAGCTCGGCGGGAGAATCAGGCGAGCAGTACTTC. This chain connects TRBV5-4 to TRBJ2-7; 7 positions agree with TRBD2. This CDR3 region has 14 residues. Trimming at V came to 3 bases and at J to 6 bases, leaving 9 bases not matched to a gene. The germline gives CDR1 SGHNT, CDR2 YYREEE (reference sequence).

This clone appeared once. V usage is TRBV5-1 and J usage is TRBJ2-1, with TRBD2 as a possible D gene (7 bases). The CDR3 spans 15 residues. Germline V gives CDR1 SGHRS, CDR2 YFSETQ. With 5 bases removed from V and 8 bases from J, the gap between germline ends came to 20 bases. As DNA, the CDR3 is TGCGCCAGCAGACCGTCCGAAGGGGGGGTCTATGAGCAGTTCTTC. Its translation: CASRPSEGGVYEQFF. The whole variable domain, remainder taken from reference TRBV5-1 and TRBJ2-1, is KAGVTQTPRYLIKTRGQQVTLSCSPISGHRSVSWYQQTPGQGLQFLFEYFSETQRNKGNFPGRFSGRQFSNSRSEMNVSTLELGDSALYLCASRPSEGGVYEQFFGPGTRLTVL.

The gene calls are TRBV5-8 and TRBJ1-4; TRBD1 is a possible D gene (5 bases). Germline values: CDR1 SGHTS, CDR2 YDEGEE. Deletions cut 0 bases from V and 16 bases from J, with 19 bases between. The CDR3 is made up of 14 amino acids. This CDR3 is CASSLEPPPVREFF. Written as DNA, the CDR3 is TGTGCCAGCAGCTTGGAACCCCCCCCGGTCAGGGAGTTTTTT.

V gene TRBV28 combines with J gene TRBJ2-5; 12 nucleotides match TRBD2. V was clipped by 1 base and J by 3 bases; unmatched bases: 6. Per the germline V gene, CDR1 is MDHEN and CDR2 is SYDVKM. CDR3 length equals 17 residues. This chain's CDR3 is CASSLLFTSGRKETQYF. The CDR3 DNA reads TGTGCCAGCAGTTTATTATTTACTAGCGGGAGGAAAGAGACCCAGTACTTC.